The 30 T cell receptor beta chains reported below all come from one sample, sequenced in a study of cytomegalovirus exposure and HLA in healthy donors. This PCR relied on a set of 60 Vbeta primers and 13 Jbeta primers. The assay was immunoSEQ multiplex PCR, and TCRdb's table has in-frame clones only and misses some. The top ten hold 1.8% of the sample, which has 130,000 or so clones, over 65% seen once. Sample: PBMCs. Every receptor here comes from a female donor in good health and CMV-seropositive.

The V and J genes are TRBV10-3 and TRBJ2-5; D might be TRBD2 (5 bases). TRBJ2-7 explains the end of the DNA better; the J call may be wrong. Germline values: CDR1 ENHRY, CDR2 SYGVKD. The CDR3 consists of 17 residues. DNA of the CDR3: TGTGCCATCAGTGAACCCGGTAGGACTGACCTTTCCTACGAGCAGTACTTC. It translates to CAISEPGRTDLSYEQYF.

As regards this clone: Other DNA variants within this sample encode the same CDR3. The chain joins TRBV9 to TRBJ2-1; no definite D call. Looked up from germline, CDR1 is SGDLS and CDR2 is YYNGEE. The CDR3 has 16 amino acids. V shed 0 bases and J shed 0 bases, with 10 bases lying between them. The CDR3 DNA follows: TGTGCCAGCAGCGTAGCTAGGCGGAGCTCCTACAATGAGCAGTTCTTC. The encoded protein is CASSVARRSSYNEQFF.

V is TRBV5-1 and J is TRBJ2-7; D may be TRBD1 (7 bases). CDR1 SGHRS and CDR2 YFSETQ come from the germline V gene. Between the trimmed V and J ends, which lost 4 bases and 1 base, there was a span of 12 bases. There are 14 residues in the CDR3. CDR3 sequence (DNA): TGCGCCAGCAGCCCGGGGGACAGATCCTACGAGCAGTACTTC. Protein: CASSPGDRSYEQYF. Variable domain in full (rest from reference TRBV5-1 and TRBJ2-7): KAGVTQTPRYLIKTRGQQVTLSCSPISGHRSVSWYQQTPGQGLQFLFEYFSETQRNKGNFPGRFSGRQFSNSRSEMNVSTLELGDSALYLCASSPGDRSYEQYFGPGTRLTVT.

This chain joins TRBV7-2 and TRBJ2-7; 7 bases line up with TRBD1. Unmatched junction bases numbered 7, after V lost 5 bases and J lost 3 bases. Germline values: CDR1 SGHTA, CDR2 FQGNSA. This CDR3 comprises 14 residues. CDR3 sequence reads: CASSHPGQNYEQYF. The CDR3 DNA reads TGTGCCAGCAGCCATCCGGGACAGAACTACGAGCAGTACTTC.

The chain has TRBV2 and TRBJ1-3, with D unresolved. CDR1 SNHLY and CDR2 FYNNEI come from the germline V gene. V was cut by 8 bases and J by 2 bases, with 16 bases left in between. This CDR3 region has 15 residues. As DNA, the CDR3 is TGTGCCAGCGAGAGAGGAGGTGACGCTGGAAACACCATATATTTT. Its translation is CASERGGDAGNTIYF.

This CDR3 reads CASSVQGQGDDFSLHF. Written as DNA, the CDR3 is TGTGCCAGCAGTGTGCAAGGACAGGGGGATGATTTTTCCCTCCACTTT. This chain uses TRBV28 with TRBJ1-6, with 10 bases matching TRBD1. The V and J ends lost 5 bases and 14 bases, in that order; junction bases with no gene match: 15. This CDR3 has 16 residues. In germline, CDR1 is MDHEN, CDR2 SYDVKM.

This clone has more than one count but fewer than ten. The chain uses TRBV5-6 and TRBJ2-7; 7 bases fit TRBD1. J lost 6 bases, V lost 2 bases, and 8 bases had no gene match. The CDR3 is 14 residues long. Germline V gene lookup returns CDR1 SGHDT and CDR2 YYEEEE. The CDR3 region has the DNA TGTGCCAGCAGCTTATTGGGACAGACTCGCGAGCAGTACTTC. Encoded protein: CASSLLGQTREQYF.

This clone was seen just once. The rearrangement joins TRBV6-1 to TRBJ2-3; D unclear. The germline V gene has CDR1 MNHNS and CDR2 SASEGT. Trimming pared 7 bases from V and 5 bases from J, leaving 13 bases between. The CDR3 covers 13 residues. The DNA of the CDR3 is TGTGCCAGCATTTGGAGCCCCCGAGATACGCAGTATTTT. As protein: CASIWSPRDTQYF.

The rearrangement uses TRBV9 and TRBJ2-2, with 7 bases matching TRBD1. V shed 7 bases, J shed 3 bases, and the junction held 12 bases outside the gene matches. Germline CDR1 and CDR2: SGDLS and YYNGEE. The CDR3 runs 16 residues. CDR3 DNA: TGTGCCAGCGTTCCCTTATCGGGACAGCACACCGGGGAGCTGTTTTTT. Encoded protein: CASVPLSGQHTGELFF.

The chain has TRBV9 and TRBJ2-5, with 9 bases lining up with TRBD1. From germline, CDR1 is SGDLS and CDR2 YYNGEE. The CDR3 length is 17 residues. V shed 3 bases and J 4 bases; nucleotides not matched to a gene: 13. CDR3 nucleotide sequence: TGTGCCAGCAGCGCCACCGGGACAGGGTTTGGGAGAGAGACCCAGTACTTC. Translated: CASSATGTGFGRETQYF.

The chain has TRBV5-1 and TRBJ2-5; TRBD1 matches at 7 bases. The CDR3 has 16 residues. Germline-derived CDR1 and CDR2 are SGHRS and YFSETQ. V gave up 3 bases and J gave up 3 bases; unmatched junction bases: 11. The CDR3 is CASSYRGGSGKETQYF. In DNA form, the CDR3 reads TGCGCCAGCAGCTACAGGGGTGGGTCGGGTAAAGAGACCCAGTACTTC.

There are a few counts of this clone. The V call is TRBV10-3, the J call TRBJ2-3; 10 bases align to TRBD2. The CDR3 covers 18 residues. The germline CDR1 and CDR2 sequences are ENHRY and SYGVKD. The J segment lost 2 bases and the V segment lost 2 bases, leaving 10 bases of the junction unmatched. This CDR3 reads CAISEPRLAGGLTDTQYF. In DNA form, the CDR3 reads TGTGCCATCAGTGAGCCCCGGTTAGCGGGGGGCCTCACAGATACGCAGTATTTT.

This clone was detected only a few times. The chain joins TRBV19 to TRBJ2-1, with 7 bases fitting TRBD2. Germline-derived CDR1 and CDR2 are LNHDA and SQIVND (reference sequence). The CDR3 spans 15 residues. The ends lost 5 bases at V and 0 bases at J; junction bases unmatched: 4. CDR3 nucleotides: TGTGCCAGTAGTCAAGCGGGGAGCTCCTACAATGAGCAGTTCTTC. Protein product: CASSQAGSSYNEQFF.

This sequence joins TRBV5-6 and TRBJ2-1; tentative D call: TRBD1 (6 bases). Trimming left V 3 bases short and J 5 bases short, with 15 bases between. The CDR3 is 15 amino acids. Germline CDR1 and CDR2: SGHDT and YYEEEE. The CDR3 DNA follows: TGTGCCAGCAGCTCTGGGGGACACCCTAACAATGAGCAGTTCTTC. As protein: CASSSGGHPNNEQFF.

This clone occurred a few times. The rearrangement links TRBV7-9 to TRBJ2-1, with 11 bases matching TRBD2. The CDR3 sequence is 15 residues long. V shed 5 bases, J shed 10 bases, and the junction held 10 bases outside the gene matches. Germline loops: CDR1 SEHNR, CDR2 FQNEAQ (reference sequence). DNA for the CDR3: TGTGCCAGCAGCCTAGGGACTAGCGGTATCTTAGAGCAGTTCTTC. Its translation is CASSLGTSGILEQFF.

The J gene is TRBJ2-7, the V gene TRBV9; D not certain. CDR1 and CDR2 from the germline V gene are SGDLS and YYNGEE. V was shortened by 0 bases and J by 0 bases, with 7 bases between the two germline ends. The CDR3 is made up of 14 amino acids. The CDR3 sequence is CASSVGVFSYEQYF. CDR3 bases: TGTGCCAGCAGCGTAGGTGTCTTCTCCTACGAGCAGTACTTC.

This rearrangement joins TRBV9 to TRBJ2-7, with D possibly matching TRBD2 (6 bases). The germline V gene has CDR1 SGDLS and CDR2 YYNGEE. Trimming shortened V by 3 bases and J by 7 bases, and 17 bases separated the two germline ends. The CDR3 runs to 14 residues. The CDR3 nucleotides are TGTGCCAGCAGCGCCTTAACGGGAGTAAGGGAGCAGTACTTC. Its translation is CASSALTGVREQYF.

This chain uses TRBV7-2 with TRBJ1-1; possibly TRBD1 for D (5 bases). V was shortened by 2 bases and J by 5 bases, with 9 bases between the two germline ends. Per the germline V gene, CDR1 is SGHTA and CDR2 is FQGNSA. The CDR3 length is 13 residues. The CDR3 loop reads CASSLQGRTEAFF. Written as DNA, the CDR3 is TGTGCCAGCAGCTTACAGGGAAGGACTGAAGCTTTCTTT.

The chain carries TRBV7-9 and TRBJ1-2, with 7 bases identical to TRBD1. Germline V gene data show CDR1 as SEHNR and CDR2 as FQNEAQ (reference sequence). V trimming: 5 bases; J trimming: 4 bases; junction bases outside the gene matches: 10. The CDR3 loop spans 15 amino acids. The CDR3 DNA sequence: TGTGCCAGCAGCCTCGGACAGGCGTCTTTCTATGGCTACACCTTC. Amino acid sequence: CASSLGQASFYGYTF.

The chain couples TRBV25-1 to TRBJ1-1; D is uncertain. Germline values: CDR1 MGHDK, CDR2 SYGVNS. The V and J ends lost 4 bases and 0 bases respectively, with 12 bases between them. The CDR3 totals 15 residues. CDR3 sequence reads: CASSAHRPVNTEAFF. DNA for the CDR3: TGTGCCAGCAGTGCCCACCGCCCGGTGAACACTGAAGCTTTCTTT.

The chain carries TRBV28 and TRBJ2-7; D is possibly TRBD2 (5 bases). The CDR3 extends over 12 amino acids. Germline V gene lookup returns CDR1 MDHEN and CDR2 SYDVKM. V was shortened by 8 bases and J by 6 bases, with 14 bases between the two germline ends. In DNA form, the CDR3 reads TGTGCCAGCCAAACGGGGATCCTCGAGCAGTACTTC. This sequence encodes CASQTGILEQYF.

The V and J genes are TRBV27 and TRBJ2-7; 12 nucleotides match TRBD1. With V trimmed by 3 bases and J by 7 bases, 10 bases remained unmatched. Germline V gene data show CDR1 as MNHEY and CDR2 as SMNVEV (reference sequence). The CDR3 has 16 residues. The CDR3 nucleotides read TGTGCCAGCAGTTTCCTCCCGGGACAGGGGGCGCAAGAGCAGTACTTC. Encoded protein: CASSFLPGQGAQEQYF.

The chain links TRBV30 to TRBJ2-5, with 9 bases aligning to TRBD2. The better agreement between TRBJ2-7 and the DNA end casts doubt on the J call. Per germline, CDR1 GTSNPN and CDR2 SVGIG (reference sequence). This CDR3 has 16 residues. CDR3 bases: TGTGCCTGGAGTGAACTAGCGGGTTACCCCTCCTACGAGCAGTACTTC. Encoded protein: CAWSELAGYPSYEQYF.

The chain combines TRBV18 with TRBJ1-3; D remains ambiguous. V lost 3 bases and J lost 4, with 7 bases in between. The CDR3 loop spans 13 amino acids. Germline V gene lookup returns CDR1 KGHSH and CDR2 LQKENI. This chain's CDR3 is CASSPSRGNTIYF. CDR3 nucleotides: TGTGCCAGCTCACCGTCCAGGGGAAACACCATATATTTT.

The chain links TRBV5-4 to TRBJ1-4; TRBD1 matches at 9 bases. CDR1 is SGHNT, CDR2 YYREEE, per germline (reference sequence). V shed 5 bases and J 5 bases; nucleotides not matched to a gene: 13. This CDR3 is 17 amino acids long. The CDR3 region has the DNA TGTGCCAGCAGACCCGGGACAGGGCCTAACGTAAATGAAAAACTGTTTTTT. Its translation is CASRPGTGPNVNEKLFF.

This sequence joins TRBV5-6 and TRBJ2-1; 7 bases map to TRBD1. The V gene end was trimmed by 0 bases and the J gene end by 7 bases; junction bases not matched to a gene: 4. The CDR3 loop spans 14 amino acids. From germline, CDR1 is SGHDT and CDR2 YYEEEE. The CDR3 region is CASSLVDRENEQFF. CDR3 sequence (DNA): TGTGCCAGCAGCTTGGTAGACAGGGAAAATGAGCAGTTCTTC.

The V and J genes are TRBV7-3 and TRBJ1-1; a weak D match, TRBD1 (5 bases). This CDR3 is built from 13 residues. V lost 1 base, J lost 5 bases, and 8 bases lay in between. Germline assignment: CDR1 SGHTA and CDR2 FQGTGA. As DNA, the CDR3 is TGTGCCAGCAGCTTAATGCCAGGGACTGAAGCTTTCTTT. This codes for CASSLMPGTEAFF.

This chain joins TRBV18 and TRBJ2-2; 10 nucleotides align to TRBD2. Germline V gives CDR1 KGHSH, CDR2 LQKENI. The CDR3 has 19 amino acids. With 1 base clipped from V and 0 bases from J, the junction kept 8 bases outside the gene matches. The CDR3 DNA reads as TGTGCCAGCTCACCACTGAGACCGGGACTAGCGACGAACACCGGGGAGCTGTTTTTT. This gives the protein CASSPLRPGLATNTGELFF.

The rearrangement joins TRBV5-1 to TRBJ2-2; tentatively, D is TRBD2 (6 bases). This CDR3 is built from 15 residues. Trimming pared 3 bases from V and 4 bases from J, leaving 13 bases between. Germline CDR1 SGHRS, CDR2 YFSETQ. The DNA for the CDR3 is TGCGCCAGCAGCTCAGCGACTAGTCCCACCGGGGAGCTGTTTTTT. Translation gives CASSSATSPTGELFF.

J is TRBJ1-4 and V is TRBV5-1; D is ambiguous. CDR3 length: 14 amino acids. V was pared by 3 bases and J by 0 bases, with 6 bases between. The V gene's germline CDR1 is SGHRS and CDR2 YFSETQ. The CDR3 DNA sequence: TGCGCCAGCAGCTCCCGGGCAACTAATGAAAAACTGTTTTTT. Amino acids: CASSSRATNEKLFF.